One and the same sample provided the 20 T cell receptor beta chains below, sequenced in a study of somatic mutations in cytotoxic T cells in rheumatoid arthritis. Only in-frame clones appear in the TCRdb table, and some are missing; sequencing was by immunoSEQ multiplex PCR. The sample has some 18,000 clones; 75% to 90% are singletons. The source material was CD8+ T cells sorted from blood. These receptor sequences come from an adult with rheumatoid arthritis.

This clone came up a few times. V and J are TRBV7-9 and TRBJ2-7; 7 positions match TRBD1. J lost 1 base, V lost 5 bases, and 11 bases had no gene match. The CDR3 contains 16 residues. Germline V CDR1 and CDR2: SEHNR, FQNEAQ (reference sequence). The CDR3 nucleotides read TGTGCCAGCAGCCCACCCACAGGGGTCAAGTCCTACGAGCAGTACTTC. Amino acids: CASSPPTGVKSYEQYF.

This clone was seen a few times. CDR3: CASSFGQGLYEQYF. CDR3 nucleotides: TGTGCCAGCAGTTTCGGACAGGGACTGTACGAGCAGTACTTC. J is TRBJ2-7 and V is TRBV28, with 8 nucleotides matching TRBD1. V dropped 3 bases and J dropped 4; count of bases not matched to a gene: 5. Germline V lookup: CDR1 MDHEN, CDR2 SYDVKM. The CDR3 consists of 14 residues. Based on the CDR3 plus reference TRBV28 and TRBJ2-7, the full variable domain is DVKVTQSSRYLVKRTGEKVFLECVQDMDHENMFWYRQDPGLGLRLIYFSYDVKMKEKGDIPEGYSVSREKKERFSLILESASTNQTSMYLCASSFGQGLYEQYFGPGTRLTVT.

Notes on this clone: This specimen includes other DNA sequences encoding the same CDR3. The chain joins TRBV7-9 to TRBJ1-1; a weak D match, TRBD1 (5 bases). Germline V gene sequence: CDR1 SEHNR, CDR2 FQNEAQ (reference sequence). V lost 2 bases, J lost 4 bases, and 5 bases lay in between. The CDR3 loop spans 12 amino acids. CDR3 region: CASSLRGTEAFF. The DNA for the CDR3 is TGTGCCAGCAGCTTAAGGGGCACTGAAGCTTTCTTT.

The chain links TRBV9 to TRBJ2-7; 10 bases line up with TRBD2. V gave up 3 bases and J gave up 0 bases; unmatched junction bases: 0. This CDR3 is built from 14 residues. CDR1 is SGDLS, CDR2 YYNGEE, per germline. This chain's CDR3 is CASSGTSGSYEQYF. CDR3 DNA sequence: TGTGCCAGCAGCGGGACTAGCGGCTCCTACGAGCAGTACTTC.

This chain links TRBV7-6 with TRBJ2-3; 7 nucleotides align to TRBD2. The junction had 11 bases not matched to a gene; V was cut back by 5 bases and J by 3 bases. The CDR3 extends over 16 amino acids. CDR1 and CDR2 (germline): SGHVS, FNYEAQ. CDR3 protein: CASSLGFGRETDTQYF. The CDR3 nucleotides read TGTGCCAGCAGCCTGGGGTTCGGGCGGGAGACAGATACGCAGTATTTT.

This clone was seen once. This chain connects TRBV5-6 to TRBJ2-7, with D possibly being TRBD2 (6 bases). The CDR3 is 15 residues long. The germline gives CDR1 SGHDT, CDR2 YYEEEE. V gave up 0 bases and J gave up 3 bases, with 13 bases separating them. In DNA form, the CDR3 reads TGTGCCAGCAGCTTGGGAGGCGGGGTAAGCTACGAGCAGTACTTC. Translating it yields CASSLGGGVSYEQYF. The full variable domain, in which reference TRBV5-6 and TRBJ2-7 provide the parts outside the CDR3, is DAGVTQSPTHLIKTRGQQVTLRCSPKSGHDTVSWYQQALGQGPQFIFQYYEEEERQRGNFPDRFSGHQFPNYSSELNVNALLLGDSALYLCASSLGGGVSYEQYFGPGTRLTVT.

V gene TRBV5-1 combines with J gene TRBJ2-3, with 7 positions matching TRBD2. Germline V CDR1 and CDR2: SGHRS, YFSETQ. V shed 4 bases, J shed 6 bases, and the junction held 2 bases outside the gene matches. The CDR3 spans 12 residues. The CDR3 coding sequence is TGCGCCAGCAGCGGGGGAGGGGATACGCAGTATTTT. It yields the protein CASSGGGDTQYF.

The rearrangement uses TRBV9 and TRBJ2-1; 10 bases agree with TRBD2. This CDR3 is built from 15 residues. Trimming took 3 bases from V and 8 from J; bases not matched to a gene: 8. The germline V gene has CDR1 SGDLS and CDR2 YYNGEE. The CDR3 loop is CASSANPSGGHEQFF. CDR3 nucleotide sequence: TGTGCCAGCAGCGCCAATCCTAGCGGGGGTCATGAGCAGTTCTTC.

V gene TRBV4-3 combines with J gene TRBJ2-7; the D is unclear. CDR1 is LGHNA and CDR2 is YSLEER in the germline V gene. The CDR3 totals 13 residues. Trimming stripped 1 base from V and 6 bases from J, with 10 bases between. CDR3 protein: CASSQGEGREQYF. CDR3 in DNA: TGCGCCAGCAGCCAAGGGGAAGGGCGCGAGCAGTACTTC.

CDR3 sequence (DNA): TGTGCCAGTAGTATAACGCAGGGCAATCAGCCCCAGCATTTT. It encodes CASSITQGNQPQHF. V gene TRBV19 combines with J gene TRBJ1-5; no clear D gene. Trimming cost V 2 bases and J 2 bases, with 7 bases left between them. Germline-derived CDR1 and CDR2 are LNHDA and SQIVND (reference sequence). This CDR3 region has 14 residues.

This CDR3 reads CASSLGRAYF. The CDR3 DNA reads TGTGCCAGCAGCTTAGGAAGGGCGTATTTT. The chain recombines TRBV7-9 with TRBJ1-3; D unclear. V lost 1 base to trimming and J lost 16 bases, with 8 bases between them. The CDR3 extends over 10 amino acids. CDR1 is SEHNR, CDR2 FQNEAQ, per germline (reference sequence).

This clone was seen a single time. V gene TRBV5-1 combines with J gene TRBJ2-3; either TRBD1 or TRBD2 may fit D (5 bases each). V gave up 4 bases and J gave up 4 bases, with 7 bases separating them. Looked up from germline, CDR1 is SGHRS and CDR2 is YFSETQ. The CDR3 runs to 12 residues. The CDR3 loop reads CASSLGADTQYF. DNA for the CDR3: TGCGCCAGCAGCCTGGGGGCAGATACGCAGTATTTT.

The chain's CDR3 is CASSLDRGRGPHYEQYF. DNA for the CDR3: TGTGCCAGCAGCTTAGATCGCGGCAGGGGACCCCACTACGAGCAGTACTTC. The chain combines TRBV11-2 with TRBJ2-7, with a possible D match to TRBD1 (6 bases). Per the germline V gene, CDR1 is SGHAT and CDR2 is FQNNGV. CDR3 length equals 17 residues. The V end was cut by 0 bases, the J end by 3 bases, with 18 bases between.

This sequence joins TRBV9 and TRBJ2-3; TRBD1 is a possible D gene (6 bases). The CDR3 covers 15 residues. CDR1 is SGDLS, CDR2 YYNGEE, per germline. Trimming left V 0 bases short and J 2 bases short, with 10 bases between. The CDR3 DNA follows: TGTGCCAGCAGCGTAGAGGGGGTCAACACAGATACGCAGTATTTT. It encodes CASSVEGVNTDTQYF.

J is TRBJ2-2 and V is TRBV4-3; no definite D call. Trimming took 2 bases from V and 0 from J, leaving 13 bases between them. CDR3 length: 17 amino acids. Per germline, CDR1 LGHNA and CDR2 YSLEER. The CDR3 sequence: CASSQFLGEPNTGELFF. CDR3 DNA: TGCGCCAGCAGCCAATTTCTTGGGGAACCGAACACCGGGGAGCTGTTTTTT.

This chain joins TRBV7-2 and TRBJ2-7; D is perhaps TRBD1 (5 bases). CDR3 size: 14 residues. V lost 1 base, J lost 0 bases, and 7 bases lay in between. Germline assignment: CDR1 SGHTA and CDR2 FQGNSA. The CDR3 nucleotides are TGTGCCAGCAGCTTAGACAGGACCTCCTACGAGCAGTACTTC. Residues: CASSLDRTSYEQYF.

The chain combines TRBV7-8 with TRBJ1-5; D might be TRBD1 (5 bases). V lost 0 bases, J lost 7 bases, and 13 bases lay in between. The CDR3 covers 15 residues. Germline CDR1 and CDR2: SGHVS and FQNEAQ. The CDR3 coding sequence is TGTGCCAGCAGCTTAGCGCGCAGGGAGGGACAGCCCCAGCATTTT. It specifies CASSLARREGQPQHF.

This clone was detected once. The genes are TRBV6-4 and TRBJ2-7; TRBD1 agrees at 9 bases. The CDR3 contains 13 residues. In germline, CDR1 is MRHNA, CDR2 SNTAGT. The V segment lost 4 bases and the J segment 4 bases; nucleotides outside the gene matches: 2. In nucleotides, the CDR3 is TGTGCCAGCAGTGTGACAGGGGGATACGAGCAGTACTTC. Translation: CASSVTGGYEQYF.

The genes are TRBV7-9 and TRBJ1-4, with D uncertain. This CDR3 is 15 amino acids long. Germline V lookup: CDR1 SEHNR, CDR2 FQNEAQ (reference sequence). V was clipped by 5 bases and J by 5 bases, with 15 bases between them. The CDR3: CASSPSDLINEKLFF. In DNA form, the CDR3 reads TGTGCCAGCAGCCCCTCGGATTTGATCAATGAAAAACTGTTTTTT.

This chain links TRBV5-5 with TRBJ1-1, with D perhaps TRBD1 (5 bases). Germline V lookup: CDR1 SGHKS, CDR2 YYEKEE (reference sequence). This CDR3 has 15 residues. V was cut by 0 bases and J by 0 bases, with 9 bases left in between. The CDR3 loop reads CASSLDGHLNTEAFF. In DNA form, the CDR3 reads TGTGCCAGCAGCTTGGACGGACACCTGAACACTGAAGCTTTCTTT.